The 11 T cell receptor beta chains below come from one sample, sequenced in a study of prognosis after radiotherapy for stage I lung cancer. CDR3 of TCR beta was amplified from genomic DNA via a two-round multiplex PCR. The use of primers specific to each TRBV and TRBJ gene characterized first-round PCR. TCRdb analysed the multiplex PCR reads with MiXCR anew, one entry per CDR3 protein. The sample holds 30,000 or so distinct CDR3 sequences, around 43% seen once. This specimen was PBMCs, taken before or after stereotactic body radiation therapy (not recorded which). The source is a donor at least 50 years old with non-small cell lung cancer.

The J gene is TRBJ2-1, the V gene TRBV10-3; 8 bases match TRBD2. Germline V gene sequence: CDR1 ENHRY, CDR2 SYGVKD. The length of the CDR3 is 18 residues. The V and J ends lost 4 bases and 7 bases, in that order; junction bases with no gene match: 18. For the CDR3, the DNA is TGTGCCATCAGTGCGGTCGGACCAGCGGGAGCAGTTGCTAATGAGCAGTTCTTC. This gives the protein CAISAVGPAGAVANEQFF.

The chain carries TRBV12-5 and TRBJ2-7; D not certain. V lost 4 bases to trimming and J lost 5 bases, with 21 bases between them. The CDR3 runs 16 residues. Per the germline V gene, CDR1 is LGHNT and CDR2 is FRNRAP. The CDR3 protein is CASGWCEAVVLHEQYF. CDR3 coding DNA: TGTGCTAGTGGTTGGTGCGAGGCGGTAGTACTCCACGAGCAGTACTTC.

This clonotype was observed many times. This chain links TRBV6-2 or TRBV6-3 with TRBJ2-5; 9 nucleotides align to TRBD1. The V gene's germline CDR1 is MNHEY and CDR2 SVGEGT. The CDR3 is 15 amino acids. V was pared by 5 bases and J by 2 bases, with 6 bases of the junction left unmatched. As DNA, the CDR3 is TGTGCCAGCAGTGAAGGGACAGGGCCTCAAGAGACCCAGTACTTC. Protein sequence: CASSEGTGPQETQYF.

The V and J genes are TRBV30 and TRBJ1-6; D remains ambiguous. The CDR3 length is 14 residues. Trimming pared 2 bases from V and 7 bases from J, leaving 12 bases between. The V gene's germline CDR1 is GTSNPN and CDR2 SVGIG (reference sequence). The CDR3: CAWSSVVSNSPLHF. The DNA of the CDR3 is TGTGCCTGGAGTTCAGTGGTTAGCAATTCACCCCTCCACTTT.

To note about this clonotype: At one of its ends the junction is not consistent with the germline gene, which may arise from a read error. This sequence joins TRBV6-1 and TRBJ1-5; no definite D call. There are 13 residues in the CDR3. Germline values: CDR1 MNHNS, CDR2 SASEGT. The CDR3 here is CASSIYINQPQHF. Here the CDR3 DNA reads TGCGCCAGCAGCATCTATATCAATCAGCCCCAGCATTTT.

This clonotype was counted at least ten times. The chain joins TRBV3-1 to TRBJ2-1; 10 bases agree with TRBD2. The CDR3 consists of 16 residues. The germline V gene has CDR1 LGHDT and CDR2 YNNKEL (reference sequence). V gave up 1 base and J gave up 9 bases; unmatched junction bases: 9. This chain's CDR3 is CASSQVPLAGVGEQFF. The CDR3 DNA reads TGTGCCAGCAGCCAAGTTCCCCTAGCGGGGGTAGGTGAGCAGTTCTTC.

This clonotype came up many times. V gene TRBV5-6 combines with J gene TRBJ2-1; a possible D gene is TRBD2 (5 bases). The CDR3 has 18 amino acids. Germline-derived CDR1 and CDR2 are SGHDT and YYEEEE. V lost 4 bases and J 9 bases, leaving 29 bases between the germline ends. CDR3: CASSPLIAVSSRRSEQFF. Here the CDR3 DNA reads TGTGCCAGCAGCCCCTTAATTGCTGTGTCTAGCCGGAGGTCTGAGCAGTTCTTC.

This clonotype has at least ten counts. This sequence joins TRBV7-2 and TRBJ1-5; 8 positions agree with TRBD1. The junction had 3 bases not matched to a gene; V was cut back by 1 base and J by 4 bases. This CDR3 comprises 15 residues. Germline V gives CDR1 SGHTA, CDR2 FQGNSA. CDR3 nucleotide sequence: TGTGCCAGCAGCTTAGATAGACAGGGGAATCAGCCCCAGCATTTT. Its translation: CASSLDRQGNQPQHF. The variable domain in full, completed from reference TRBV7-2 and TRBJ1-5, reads GAGVSQSPSNKVTEKGKDVELRCDPISGHTALYWYRQSLGQGLEFLIYFQGNSAPDKSGLPSDRFSAERTGGSVSTLTIQRTQQEDSAVYLCASSLDRQGNQPQHFGDGTRLSIL.

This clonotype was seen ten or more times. CDR3 residues: CATQGAGNTIYF. The CDR3 coding sequence is TGTGCCACTCAGGGGGCTGGAAACACCATATATTTT. The chain couples TRBV7-9 to TRBJ1-3, with 7 bases fitting TRBD1. J lost 2 bases, V lost 10 bases, and 2 bases had no gene match. CDR1 SEHNR and CDR2 FQNEAQ come from the germline V gene (reference sequence). CDR3 size: 12 residues.

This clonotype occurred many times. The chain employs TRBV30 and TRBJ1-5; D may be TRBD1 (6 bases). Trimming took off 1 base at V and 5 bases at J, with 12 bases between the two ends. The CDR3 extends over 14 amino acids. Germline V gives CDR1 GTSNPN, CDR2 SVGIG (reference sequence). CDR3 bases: TGTGCCTGGAGTGGCGACAGGAACGATCAGCCCCAGCATTTT. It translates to CAWSGDRNDQPQHF.

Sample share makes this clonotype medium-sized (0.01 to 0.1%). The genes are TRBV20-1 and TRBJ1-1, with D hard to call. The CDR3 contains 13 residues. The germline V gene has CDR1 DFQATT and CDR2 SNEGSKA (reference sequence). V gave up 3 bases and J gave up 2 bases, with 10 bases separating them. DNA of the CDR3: TGCAGTGCTAGTCGTCCAGGAAACACTGAAGCTTTCTTT. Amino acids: CSASRPGNTEAFF.